These 22 T cell receptor beta chains were all obtained from the same sample, sequenced in a study of spatial heterogeneity in lung cancer (dated by TCRdb to the late 2010s). The library was made by 5' RACE. Sequenced using a NextSeq 500. The public reads were run again by TCRdb, first through fastp at Q25 and then through MiXCR, and only productive beta chains were kept. Each CDR3 protein gets just one entry, which takes the most common genes and DNA from the rows behind it. The table for this sample lists around 48,000 distinct CDR3 sequences; around 5.2% of them were counted only once. The ten largest clones capture more than 9.5% of the sample. The time point label, read with the paper, signifies: sample taken at primary tumor resection. Sample: PBMCs, taken at surgery. The receptor set was obtained from a male donor with early-stage non-small cell lung cancer.

This clonotype showed up many times. V usage is TRBV4-1 and J usage is TRBJ2-3; D unresolved. Per the germline V gene, CDR1 is MGHRA and CDR2 is YSYEKL. The CDR3 runs to 13 residues. V was trimmed by 6 bases and J by 6 bases, leaving 13 bases between them. The CDR3 here is CASSQPWTDTQYF. For the CDR3, the DNA is TGCGCCAGCAGTCAGCCCTGGACGGATACGCAGTATTTT.

In its sample, this clonotype was seen many times. This rearrangement joins TRBV27 to TRBJ2-1, with 7 bases matching TRBD2. The CDR3 is made up of 12 amino acids. V lost 2 bases, J lost 9 bases, and 1 base stayed unmatched. CDR1 is MNHEY and CDR2 is SMNVEV in the germline V gene (reference sequence). CDR3 nucleotide sequence: TGTGCCAGCAGTTTAGGGGGGGGTGAGCAGTTCTTC. Amino acid sequence: CASSLGGGEQFF.

This clonotype was recorded at least ten times. V usage is TRBV27 and J usage is TRBJ1-4; D perhaps matches TRBD1 (6 bases). The CDR3 length is 13 residues. The germline V and J ends were trimmed by 6 bases and 4 bases, with 9 bases remaining between them. The V gene's germline CDR1 is MNHEY and CDR2 SMNVEV (reference sequence). CDR3 sequence: CASRGAGNEKLFF. The DNA of the CDR3 is TGTGCCAGCAGGGGGGCGGGTAATGAAAAACTGTTTTTT.

This clonotype has a count of ten or more. V gene TRBV15 combines with J gene TRBJ1-6; D call uncertain. The CDR3 spans 13 residues. Looked up from germline, CDR1 is LNHNV and CDR2 is YYDKDF (reference sequence). Trimming removed 3 bases from V and 5 bases from J, with 5 bases in between. CDR3 amino acids: CATSRGNNSPLHF. The CDR3 bases are TGTGCCACCAGCAGGGGTAATAATTCACCCCTCCACTTT.

This clonotype appeared many times. The gene calls are TRBV5-6 and TRBJ2-1, with D unclear. This CDR3 region has 13 residues. CDR1 is SGHDT, CDR2 YYEEEE, per germline. Trimming removed 0 bases at V and 6 bases at J, with 7 bases between. CDR3 DNA: TGTGCCAGCAGCTTGGGGGTTCCCAATGAGCAGTTCTTC. This codes for CASSLGVPNEQFF.

The sample holds many counts of this clonotype. This chain uses TRBV27 with TRBJ2-6, with TRBD2 as a possible D gene (5 bases). Trimming shortened V by 6 bases and J by 1 base, and 16 bases separated the two germline ends. The germline gives CDR1 MNHEY, CDR2 SMNVEV (reference sequence). The CDR3 totals 17 residues. The chain's CDR3 is CASSRRETYSGANVLTF. The CDR3 DNA is TGTGCCAGCAGCCGACGGGAAACCTATTCTGGGGCCAACGTCCTGACTTTC.

This clonotype was detected only a few times. The chain employs TRBV5-1 and TRBJ2-5; no clear D. Germline lookup yields CDR1 SGHRS and CDR2 YFSETQ. Trimming took off 1 base at V and 3 bases at J, with 10 bases between the two ends. The CDR3 has 14 amino acids. CDR3 protein: CASSLRSNEETQYF. The CDR3 DNA is TGCGCCAGCAGCTTGCGCAGTAATGAAGAGACCCAGTACTTC.

CDR3 nucleotides: TGCGCCAGCCGCCGGAGCGCGGGGATGGAGACCCAGTACTTC. Its translation is CASRRSAGMETQYF. The genes are TRBV5-1 and TRBJ2-5; a possible D gene is TRBD2 (6 bases). Germline CDR1 reads SGHRS; CDR2 reads YFSETQ. Trimming cost V 7 bases and J 5 bases, with 18 bases left between them. CDR3 length: 14 residues. Full variable domain (remainder filled in from reference TRBV5-1 and TRBJ2-5): KAGVTQTPRYLIKTRGQQVTLSCSPISGHRSVSWYQQTPGQGLQFLFEYFSETQRNKGNFPGRFSGRQFSNSRSEMNVSTLELGDSALYLCASRRSAGMETQYFGPGTRLLVL.

This clonotype was picked up many times. The chain recombines TRBV6-5 with TRBJ2-5; no clear D gene. Germline lookup yields CDR1 MNHEY and CDR2 SVGAGI. CDR3 length: 13 amino acids. Trimming cost V 8 bases and J 0 bases, with 10 bases left between them. As DNA, the CDR3 is TGTGCCAGCGTAATGCGGTACCAAGAGACCCAGTACTTC. As protein: CASVMRYQETQYF.

This clonotype showed up many times. The chain combines TRBV20-1 with TRBJ1-1; D gene unclear. In germline, CDR1 is DFQATT, CDR2 SNEGSKA (reference sequence). CDR3 length: 12 residues. The V and J ends lost 3 bases and 2 bases respectively, with 7 bases between them. CDR3 in amino acids: CSASGPNTEAFF. The DNA of the CDR3 is TGCAGTGCTAGTGGACCAAACACTGAAGCTTTCTTT.

This clonotype was counted only a few times. V is TRBV10-3 and J is TRBJ2-1, with D uncertain. Trimming cost V 0 bases and J 0 bases, with 6 bases left between them. Germline V CDR1 and CDR2: ENHRY, SYGVKD. The CDR3 totals 15 residues. The CDR3 coding sequence is TGTGCCATCAGTGAGTCGGCGGACTCCTACAATGAGCAGTTCTTC. Its protein is CAISESADSYNEQFF.

In this sample, this clonotype turned up many times. This chain links TRBV7-6 with TRBJ2-7; the D gene is possibly TRBD2 (5 bases). From germline, CDR1 is SGHVS and CDR2 FNYEAQ. The germline V and J ends were trimmed by 5 bases and 0 bases, with 11 bases remaining between them. The CDR3 contains 14 residues. Written as DNA, the CDR3 is TGTGCCAGCAGCCCGGACTGGAGCTCCTACGAGCAGTACTTC. This encodes CASSPDWSSYEQYF.

Ten or more counts support this clonotype. The chain's CDR3 is CSARVQGAKGKNIQYF. The CDR3 DNA follows: TGCAGTGCTAGAGTCCAGGGGGCTAAAGGCAAAAACATTCAGTACTTC. The V and J genes are TRBV20-1 and TRBJ2-4; 8 bases agree with TRBD1. V was clipped by 1 base and J by 3 bases; unmatched bases: 8. The CDR3 extends over 16 amino acids. CDR1 DFQATT and CDR2 SNEGSKA come from the germline V gene (reference sequence).

At least ten counts were recorded for this clonotype. The CDR3 coding sequence is TGTGCCAGCAGTTTAGCGAGTTATGGCTACACCTTC. Its protein product is CASSLASYGYTF. The V call is TRBV12-3 or TRBV12-4, the J call TRBJ1-2; D is unresolved. Trimming cost V 0 bases and J 5 bases, with 4 bases left between them. The CDR3 runs 12 residues.

The table lists this clonotype with many counts. The gene calls are TRBV6-2 or TRBV6-3 and TRBJ2-7; D is unclear. The CDR3 totals 13 residues. V lost 6 bases and J 4 bases, leaving 13 bases between the germline ends. Germline values: CDR1 MNHEY, CDR2 SVGEGT. The CDR3 is CASRLNSNYEQYF. CDR3 in DNA: TGTGCCAGCAGATTAAACTCAAATTACGAGCAGTACTTC.

This clonotype showed up many times. The gene calls are TRBV30 and TRBJ2-3; 9 nucleotides line up with TRBD2. The CDR3 runs 15 residues. Germline assignment: CDR1 GTSNPN and CDR2 SVGIG (reference sequence). J was trimmed by 4 bases and V by 0 bases; bases with no gene match: 5. The CDR3 DNA reads TGTGCCTGGAGTGTACTGAGCGGGAGGTCAGATACGCAGTATTTT. It specifies CAWSVLSGRSDTQYF.

This clonotype showed up many times. This chain uses TRBV5-1 with TRBJ2-7; 7 positions match TRBD1. The CDR3 is 15 amino acids. CDR1 is SGHRS, CDR2 YFSETQ, per germline. Trimming removed 0 bases from V and 6 bases from J; junction bases left unmatched: 9. CDR3 sequence: CASSLGGQPTLEQYF. DNA of the CDR3: TGCGCCAGCAGCTTGGGGGGACAGCCAACTCTCGAGCAGTACTTC.

As for this clonotype: A much larger clone sits a single nucleotide away, making a read error possible. This chain uses TRBV7-9 with TRBJ2-1; D ambiguous. Per germline, CDR1 SEHNR and CDR2 FQNEAQ (reference sequence). There are 13 residues in the CDR3. CDR3 protein: CVSSSQLADEQFF. The CDR3, as DNA: TGTGTCAGCAGCTCCCAACTTGCGGATGAGCAGTTCTTC.

This clonotype was detected ten times or more. The chain has TRBV9 and TRBJ1-2; 10 nucleotides align to TRBD1. V lost 4 bases, J lost 6 bases, and 9 bases stayed unmatched. This CDR3 contains 15 residues. The germline gives CDR1 SGDLS, CDR2 YYNGEE. CDR3: CASSPLDRGIDGYTF. DNA of the CDR3: TGTGCCAGCAGCCCCCTGGACAGGGGGATCGATGGCTACACCTTC.

Many counts were recorded for this clonotype. V usage is TRBV27 and J usage is TRBJ1-2, with D possibly being TRBD1 (6 bases). The CDR3 runs 14 residues. V lost 7 bases and J 5 bases, leaving 17 bases between the germline ends. Germline lookup yields CDR1 MNHEY and CDR2 SMNVEV (reference sequence). This CDR3 reads CASTSVDRPYGYTF. The CDR3 DNA sequence: TGTGCCAGCACCTCCGTTGACAGGCCTTATGGCTACACCTTC.

This clonotype was recorded many times. This sequence joins TRBV30 and TRBJ2-4; D gene ambiguous. V dropped 2 bases and J dropped 5 bases, with 4 bases sitting between them. CDR1 GTSNPN and CDR2 SVGIG come from the germline V gene (reference sequence). This CDR3 is 11 amino acids long. As DNA, the CDR3 is TGTGCCTGGAGTAGAGAAAACATTCAGTACTTC. Translation: CAWSRENIQYF. The whole variable domain, filled in from reference TRBV30 and TRBJ2-4, reads SQTIHQWPATLVQPVGSPLSLECTVEGTSNPNLYWYRQAAGRGLQLLFYSVGIGQISSEVPQNLSASRPQDRQFILSSKKLLLSDSGFYLCAWSRENIQYFGAGTRLSVL.

This clonotype was seen once. Given a much more abundant clone one base away, this may be a read error. V and J are TRBV4-1 and TRBJ1-6; weak D call: TRBD1 (6 bases). Germline CDR1 and CDR2: MGHRA and YSYEKL. Trimming pared 0 bases from V and 8 bases from J, leaving 11 bases between. The CDR3 runs to 15 residues. CDR3 coding DNA: TGCGCCAGCAGCCAAGAAGGGGGGAGGTATTCACCCCTCCACTTT. Protein sequence: CASSQEGGRYSPLHF.